What follows is one T cell receptor beta chain and its context. The ends lost 0 bases at V and 7 bases at J; junction bases unmatched: 7. Germline V CDR1 and CDR2: SGHNT, YYREEE (reference sequence). The CDR3 contains 16 residues. The entry originates in a study of blood T cell repertoires in COVID-19. Study background: Researchers got acute and convalescent COVID-19 samples from the United States, Italy and Spain.

In the original workflow: Amplification of reference gene primers provided the estimated nucleated cell counts. Measured with immunoSEQ multiplex PCR; TCRdb has only the in-frame clones, and not every one. V and J calls and clone size are those listed in that table; D and trimming were worked out from the DNA. The repertoire consists of a few hundred thousand clones, with roughly 90% occurring once and the leading ten covering around 0.92%. The age range of participants was about 18 to 95 years, with residence in about two dozen US areas. Cohorts were based on clinical histories the participants reported.

The sequenced sample was PBMCs or T cells enriched from blood (not recorded which). The J gene is TRBJ2-2, the V gene TRBV5-4, with TRBD2 matching 9 bases. The sequence came from a woman under 40 who had been exposed to COVID-19. The CDR3 coding sequence is TGTGCCAGCAGCTTGGCCGCGGGAGGGCTCGTCGGGGAGCTGTTTTTT. Residues: CASSLAAGGLVGELFF.